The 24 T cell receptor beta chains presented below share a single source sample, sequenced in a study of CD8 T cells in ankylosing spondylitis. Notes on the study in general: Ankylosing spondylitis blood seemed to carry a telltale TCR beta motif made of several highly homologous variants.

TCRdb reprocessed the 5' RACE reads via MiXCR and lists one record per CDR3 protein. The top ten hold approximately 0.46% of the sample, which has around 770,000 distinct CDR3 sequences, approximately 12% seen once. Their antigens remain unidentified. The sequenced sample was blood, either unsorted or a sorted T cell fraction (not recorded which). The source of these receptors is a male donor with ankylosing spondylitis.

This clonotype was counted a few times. The chain's CDR3 is CASSLVRTMFDEQYF. In nucleotides, the CDR3 is TGTGCCAGCAGTTTAGTACGGACAATGTTCGACGAGCAGTACTTC. V is TRBV12-3 or TRBV12-4 and J is TRBJ2-7; tentative D call: TRBD1 (5 bases). The germline V and J ends were trimmed by 1 base and 5 bases, with 15 bases remaining between them. This CDR3 contains 15 residues.

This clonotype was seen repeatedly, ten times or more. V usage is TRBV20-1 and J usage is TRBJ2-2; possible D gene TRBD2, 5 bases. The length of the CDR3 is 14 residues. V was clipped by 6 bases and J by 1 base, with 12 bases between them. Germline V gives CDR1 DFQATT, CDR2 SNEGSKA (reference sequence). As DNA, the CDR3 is TGCAGTGCCGTTCGAGGGAGGAACACCGGGGAGCTGTTTTTT. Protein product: CSAVRGRNTGELFF.

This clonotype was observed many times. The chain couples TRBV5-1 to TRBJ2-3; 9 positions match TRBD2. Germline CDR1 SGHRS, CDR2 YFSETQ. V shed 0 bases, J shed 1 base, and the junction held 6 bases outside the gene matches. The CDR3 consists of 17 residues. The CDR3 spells CASSLGYRGGGTDTQYF. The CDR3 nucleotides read TGCGCCAGCAGCTTGGGTTACCGCGGGGGGGGCACAGATACGCAGTATTTT.

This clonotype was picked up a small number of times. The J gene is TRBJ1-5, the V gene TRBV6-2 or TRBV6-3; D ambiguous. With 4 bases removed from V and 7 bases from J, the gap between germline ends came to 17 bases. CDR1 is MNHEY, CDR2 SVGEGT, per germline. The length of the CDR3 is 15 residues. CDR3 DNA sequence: TGTGCCAGCAGTTGGACGTCTGGCCTAAGGCAGCCCCAGCATTTT. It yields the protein CASSWTSGLRQPQHF.

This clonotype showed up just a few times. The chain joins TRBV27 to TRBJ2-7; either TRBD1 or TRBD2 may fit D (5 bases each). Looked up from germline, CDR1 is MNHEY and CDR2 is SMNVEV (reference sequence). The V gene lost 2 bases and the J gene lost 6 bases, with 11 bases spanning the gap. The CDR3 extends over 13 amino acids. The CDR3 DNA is TGTGCCAGCAGTTTACGGGCAGGGACCGAGCAGTACTTC. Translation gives CASSLRAGTEQYF.

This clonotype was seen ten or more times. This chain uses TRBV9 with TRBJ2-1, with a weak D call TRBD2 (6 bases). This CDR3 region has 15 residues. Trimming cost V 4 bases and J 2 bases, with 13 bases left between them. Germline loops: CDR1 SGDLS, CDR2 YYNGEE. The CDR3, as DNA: TGTGCCAGCAGCCTTTTAGCGGTTCCCTACAATGAGCAGTTCTTC. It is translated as CASSLLAVPYNEQFF.

The DNA for the CDR3 is TGCAGTGTAAGTTTGGCAGATACGCAGTATTTT. It codes for CSVSLADTQYF. The chain combines TRBV20-1 with TRBJ2-3, with no clear D. Germline CDR1 reads DFQATT; CDR2 reads SNEGSKA (reference sequence). The CDR3 is 11 amino acids. Trimming shortened V by 7 bases and J by 4 bases, and 9 bases separated the two germline ends.

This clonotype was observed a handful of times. The CDR3 DNA follows: TGCGCCAGCAGCCAGCGCGGGAGGTCAAACATTCAGTACTTC. It is translated as CASSQRGRSNIQYF. The chain links TRBV4-3 to TRBJ2-4; 8 positions agree with TRBD2. CDR3 length: 14 residues. V was clipped by 3 bases and J by 6 bases; unmatched bases: 4. CDR1 is LGHNA and CDR2 is YSLEER in the germline V gene.

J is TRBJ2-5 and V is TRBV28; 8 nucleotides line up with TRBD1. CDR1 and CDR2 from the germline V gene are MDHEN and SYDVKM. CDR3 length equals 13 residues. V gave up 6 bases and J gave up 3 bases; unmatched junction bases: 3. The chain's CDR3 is CASRLTGEETQYF. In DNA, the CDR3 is TGTGCCAGCAGGCTGACAGGGGAAGAGACCCAGTACTTC.

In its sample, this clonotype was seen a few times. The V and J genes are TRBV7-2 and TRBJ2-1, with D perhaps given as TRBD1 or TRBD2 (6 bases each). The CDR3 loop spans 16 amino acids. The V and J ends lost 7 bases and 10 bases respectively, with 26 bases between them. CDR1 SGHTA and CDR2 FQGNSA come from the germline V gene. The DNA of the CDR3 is TGTGCCAGCACCCCTTGGAGGGAGTTAGGGGGTGGGGAGCAGTTCTTC. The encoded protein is CASTPWRELGGGEQFF.

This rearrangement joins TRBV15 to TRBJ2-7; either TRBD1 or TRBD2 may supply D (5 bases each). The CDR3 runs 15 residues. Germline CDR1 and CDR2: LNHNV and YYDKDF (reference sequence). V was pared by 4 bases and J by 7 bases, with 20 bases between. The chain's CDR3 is CATSTHRSTTREQYF. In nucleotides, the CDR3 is TGTGCCACCAGCACACACAGGTCGACTACTCGGGAGCAGTACTTC. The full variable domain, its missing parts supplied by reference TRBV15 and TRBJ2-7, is DAMVIQNPRYQVTQFGKPVTLSCSQTLNHNVMYWYQQKSSQAPKLLFHYYDKDFNNEADTPDNFQSRRPNTSFCFLDIRSPGLGDTAMYLCATSTHRSTTREQYFGPGTRLTVT.

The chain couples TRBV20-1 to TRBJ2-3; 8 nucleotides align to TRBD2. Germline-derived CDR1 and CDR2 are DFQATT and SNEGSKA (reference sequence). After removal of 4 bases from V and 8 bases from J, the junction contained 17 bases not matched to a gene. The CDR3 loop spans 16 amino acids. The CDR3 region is CSAITLLAVQGGTQYF. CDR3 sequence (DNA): TGCAGTGCTATAACACTACTAGCGGTGCAGGGTGGTACGCAGTATTTT.

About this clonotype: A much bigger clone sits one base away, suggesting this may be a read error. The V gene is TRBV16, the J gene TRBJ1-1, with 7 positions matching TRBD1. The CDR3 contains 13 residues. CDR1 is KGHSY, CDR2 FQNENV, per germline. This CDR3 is CARSRDSNTEAFF. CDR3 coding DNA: TGTGCCAGAAGCCGGGACAGTAACACTGAAGCTTTCTTT.

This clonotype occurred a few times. DNA for the CDR3: TGTGCCAGCAGTTTACCCGGCGGGAGTGGCGAGCAGTTCTTC. Amino acid sequence: CASSLPGGSGEQFF. The gene calls are TRBV12-3 or TRBV12-4 and TRBJ2-1, with 7 bases fitting TRBD2. The CDR3 runs 14 residues. The V segment lost 2 bases and the J segment 10 bases; nucleotides outside the gene matches: 8.

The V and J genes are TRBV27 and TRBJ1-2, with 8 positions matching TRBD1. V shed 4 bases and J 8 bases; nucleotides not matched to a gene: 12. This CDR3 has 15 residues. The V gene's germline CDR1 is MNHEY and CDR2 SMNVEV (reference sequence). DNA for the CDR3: TGTGCCAGCAGTTCAATGTTGCAGGGGGCGATCGGCTACACCTTC. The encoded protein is CASSSMLQGAIGYTF.

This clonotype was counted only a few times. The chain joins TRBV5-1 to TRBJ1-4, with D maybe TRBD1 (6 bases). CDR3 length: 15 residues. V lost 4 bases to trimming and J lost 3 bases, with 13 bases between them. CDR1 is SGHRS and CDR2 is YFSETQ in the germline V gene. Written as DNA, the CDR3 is TGCGCCAGCAGCAGGATAACAGGGTCTAATGAAAAACTGTTTTTT. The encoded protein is CASSRITGSNEKLFF.

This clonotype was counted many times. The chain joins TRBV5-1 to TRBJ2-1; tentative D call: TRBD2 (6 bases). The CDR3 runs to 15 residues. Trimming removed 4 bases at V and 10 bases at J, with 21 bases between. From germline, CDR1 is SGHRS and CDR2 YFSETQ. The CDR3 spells CASSPGGTDYSEQFF. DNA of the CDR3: TGCGCCAGCAGCCCCGGGGGAACAGATTATAGCGAGCAGTTCTTC.

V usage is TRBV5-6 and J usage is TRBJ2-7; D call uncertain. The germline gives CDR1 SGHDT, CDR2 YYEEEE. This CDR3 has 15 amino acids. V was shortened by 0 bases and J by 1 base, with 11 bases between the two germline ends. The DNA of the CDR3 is TGTGCCAGCAGCTTGGGCAACTACAAATCCTACGAGCAGTACTTC. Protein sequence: CASSLGNYKSYEQYF.

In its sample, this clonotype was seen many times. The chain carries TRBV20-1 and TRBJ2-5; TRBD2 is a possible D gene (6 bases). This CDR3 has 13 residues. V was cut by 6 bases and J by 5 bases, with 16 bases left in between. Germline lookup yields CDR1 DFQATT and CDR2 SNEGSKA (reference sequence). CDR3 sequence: CSASRGFKETQYF. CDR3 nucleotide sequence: TGCAGTGCCAGTCGGGGGTTCAAGGAGACCCAGTACTTC.

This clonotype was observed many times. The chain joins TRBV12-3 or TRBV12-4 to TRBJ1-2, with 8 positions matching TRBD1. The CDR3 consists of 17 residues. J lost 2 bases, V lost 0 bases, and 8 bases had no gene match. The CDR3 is CASSLARRGRPNYGYTF. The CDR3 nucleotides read TGTGCCAGCAGTTTAGCGCGCAGGGGGCGCCCGAACTATGGCTACACCTTC.

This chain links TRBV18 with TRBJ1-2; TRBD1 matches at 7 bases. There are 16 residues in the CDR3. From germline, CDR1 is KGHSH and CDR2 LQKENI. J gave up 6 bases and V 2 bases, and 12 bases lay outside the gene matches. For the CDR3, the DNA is TGTGCCAGCTCACCAAGACCATTGGAAGGGGGCAATGGCTACACCTTC. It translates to CASSPRPLEGGNGYTF.

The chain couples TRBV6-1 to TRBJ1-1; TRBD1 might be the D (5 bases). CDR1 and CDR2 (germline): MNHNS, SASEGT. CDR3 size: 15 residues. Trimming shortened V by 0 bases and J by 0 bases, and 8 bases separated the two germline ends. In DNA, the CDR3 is TGTGCCAGCAGTGAAGCTGGGACGGTGAACACTGAAGCTTTCTTT. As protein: CASSEAGTVNTEAFF.

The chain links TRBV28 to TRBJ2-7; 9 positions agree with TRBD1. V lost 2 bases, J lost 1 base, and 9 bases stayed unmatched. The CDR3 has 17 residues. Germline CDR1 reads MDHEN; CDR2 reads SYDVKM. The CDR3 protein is CASSLTLGTGSSYEQYF. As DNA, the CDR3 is TGTGCCAGCAGTTTAACCCTGGGGACAGGGAGTTCCTACGAGCAGTACTTC.

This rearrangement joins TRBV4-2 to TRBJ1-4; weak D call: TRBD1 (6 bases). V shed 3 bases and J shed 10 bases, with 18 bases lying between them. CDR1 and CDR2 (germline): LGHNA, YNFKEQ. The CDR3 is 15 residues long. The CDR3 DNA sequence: TGTGCCAGCAGCCAGTACAACAGAAGGGGGGGAAAACTGTTTTTT. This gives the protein CASSQYNRRGGKLFF.